The T cell receptor beta chain described here comes from a study of T cells in Graves' hyperthyroidism and ophthalmopathy. This clonotype was observed a few times. Its antigen is as yet unknown. This CDR3 region has 14 residues. V dropped 4 bases and J dropped 3 bases, with 15 bases sitting between them. Germline assignment: CDR1 GTSNPN and CDR2 SVGIG (reference sequence). Amplified regions were TCR beta CDR3 sequences from RNA transcripts. The HTBI set primed first-round TCR CDR3 RT-PCR. TCRdb itself ran the multiplex PCR reads through MiXCR, one entry per CDR3 protein. Among about 340,000 distinct CDR3 sequences listed, 15% to 20% were seen once. Study-wide findings and caveats: A model built on 13 V-J features separated ophthalmopathy from stable hyperthyroidism. Blood shared most expanded thyroid clonotypes above 0.001.

V and J are TRBV30 and TRBJ2-5; D tentatively fits TRBD1 or TRBD2 (5 bases each). Sequencing was performed on blood. This clonotype was sampled from a woman aged 50 to 65 with Graves' hyperthyroidism. CDR3 DNA sequence: TGTGCCTGGACCCGTGGGGGATATAAAGAGACCCAGTACTTC. It codes for CAWTRGGYKETQYF.